This T cell receptor (beta chain) is from a study of blood T cell repertoires in COVID-19. The method was immunoSEQ multiplex PCR; TCRdb's version includes in-frame clones alone and lacks a portion of them. The profile shows about 160,000 clones, approximately 82% of them singletons. This clone has just a few counts. The junction and the germline gene differ at one end; a read error may be behind it. The specimen was peripheral blood. The clonotype comes from a man aged 65 to 79 who had recovered from COVID-19.

The CDR3 loop is CASSLTSDRTPSF. CDR3 coding DNA: TGTGCCAGCAGCTTAACATCGGACAGGACGCCCTCCTTC. This sequence joins TRBV7-3 and TRBJ1-2; 7 bases fit TRBD1. Per germline, CDR1 SGHTA and CDR2 FQGTGA. This CDR3 region has 13 residues.